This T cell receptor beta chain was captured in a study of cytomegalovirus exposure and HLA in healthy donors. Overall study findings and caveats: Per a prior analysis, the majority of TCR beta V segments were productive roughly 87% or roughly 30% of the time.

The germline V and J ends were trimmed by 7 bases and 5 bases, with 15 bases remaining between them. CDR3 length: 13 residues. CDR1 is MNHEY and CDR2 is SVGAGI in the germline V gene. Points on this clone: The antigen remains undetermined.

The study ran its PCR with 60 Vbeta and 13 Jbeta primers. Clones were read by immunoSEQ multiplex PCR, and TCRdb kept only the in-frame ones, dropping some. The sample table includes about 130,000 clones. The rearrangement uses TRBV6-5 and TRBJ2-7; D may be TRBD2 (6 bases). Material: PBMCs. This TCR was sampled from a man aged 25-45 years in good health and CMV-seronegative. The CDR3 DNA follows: TGTGCCAGCACTAAACGGGAGTCCCACGAGCAGTACTTC. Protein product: CASTKRESHEQYF.